This TCR beta chain stems from a study of blood T cell repertoires in COVID-19. Study information: Researchers got acute and convalescent COVID-19 samples from the United States, Italy and Spain. In each case, the material was cDNA or gDNA derived from T cells, B-cell-depleted T cells, or PBMCs.

Cohort assignment relied on participant-reported clinical history. As handled by the study authors: Reference gene primer amplification gave estimated nucleated cell counts. The method was immunoSEQ multiplex PCR; TCRdb's version includes in-frame clones alone and lacks a portion of them. Clone size and the V and J calls come from that table; the DNA yielded D and trimming. The data hold approximately 210,000 clones, with about 76% observed a single time. Sequenced input: PBMCs or T cells enriched from blood (not recorded which). This receptor was taken from a woman aged 45-65 years with acute COVID-19.

CDR3 bases: TGTGCCAGCATGGCCTTAGAGACCCAGTACTTC. Protein sequence: CASMALETQYF. The chain couples TRBV2 to TRBJ2-5; D unresolved. The CDR3 is made up of 11 amino acids. The ends were cut back, 7 bases at V and 4 bases at J, with 7 bases in the middle. The germline CDR1 and CDR2 sequences are SNHLY and FYNNEI.